This note documents a single TCR beta chain sequence. CDR3 size: 16 residues. J was trimmed by 6 bases and V by 1 base; bases with no gene match: 4. In germline, CDR1 is SGHNT, CDR2 YYREEE (reference sequence). This record comes from a study of shared T cell receptors in the human thymus. Libraries were prepared by immunoSEQ multiplex PCR; TCRdb keeps only in-frame clonotypes and omits some of them. The sample shows roughly 700,000 clones, around 89% of them seen only once. These data are also associated with another study on human thymus T cells. From that paper: Thymus pieces cut out during corrective heart surgery were the tissue that was used. The authors found apparently biased V and J gene usage in thymic and blood repertoires. Related research reported highly overlapping thymic repertoires among unrelated individuals.

The chain links TRBV5-4 to TRBJ2-1; 13 bases are a match to TRBD2. Sequencing was carried out using thymocytes. The TCR sequence derives from a boy under two years old with a congenital heart defect. CDR3 coding DNA: TGTGCCAGCAGCTTGCCGGGACTAGCGGGAACCAATGAGCAGTTCTTC. Amino acid sequence: CASSLPGLAGTNEQFF.